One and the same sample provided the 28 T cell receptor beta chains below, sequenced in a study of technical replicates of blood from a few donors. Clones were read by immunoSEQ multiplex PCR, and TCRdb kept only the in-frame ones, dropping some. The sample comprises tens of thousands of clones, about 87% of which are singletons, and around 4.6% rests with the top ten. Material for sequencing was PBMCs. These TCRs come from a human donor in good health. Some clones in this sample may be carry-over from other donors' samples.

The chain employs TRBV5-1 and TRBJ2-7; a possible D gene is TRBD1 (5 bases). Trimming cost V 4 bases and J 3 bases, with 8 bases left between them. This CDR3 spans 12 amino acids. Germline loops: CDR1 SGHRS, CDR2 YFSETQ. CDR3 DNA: TGCGCCAGCAGCGAGGACATCTACGAGCAGTACTTC. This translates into CASSEDIYEQYF. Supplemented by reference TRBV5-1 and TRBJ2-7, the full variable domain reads KAGVTQTPRYLIKTRGQQVTLSCSPISGHRSVSWYQQTPGQGLQFLFEYFSETQRNKGNFPGRFSGRQFSNSRSEMNVSTLELGDSALYLCASSEDIYEQYFGPGTRLTVT.

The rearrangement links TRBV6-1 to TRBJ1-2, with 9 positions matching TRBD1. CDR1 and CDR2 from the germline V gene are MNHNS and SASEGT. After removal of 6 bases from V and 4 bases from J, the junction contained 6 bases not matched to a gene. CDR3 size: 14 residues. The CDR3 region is CASRLQGQGYGYTF. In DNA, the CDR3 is TGTGCCAGCAGACTACAGGGACAGGGCTATGGCTACACCTTC.

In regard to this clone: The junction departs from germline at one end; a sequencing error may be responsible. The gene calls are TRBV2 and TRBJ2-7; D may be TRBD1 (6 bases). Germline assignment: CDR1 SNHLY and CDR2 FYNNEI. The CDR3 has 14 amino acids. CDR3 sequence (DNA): TGTGCCAGCAGTCCCAGACAGAGACAGGCCTCCGAGAACTTC. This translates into CASSPRQRQASENF.

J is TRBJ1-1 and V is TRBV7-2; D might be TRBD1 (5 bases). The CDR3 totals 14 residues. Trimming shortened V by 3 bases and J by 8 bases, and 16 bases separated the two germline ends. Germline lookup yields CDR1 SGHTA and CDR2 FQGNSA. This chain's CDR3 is CASSFQSRQGEAFF. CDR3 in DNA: TGTGCCAGCAGCTTCCAATCTCGGCAGGGCGAAGCTTTCTTT.

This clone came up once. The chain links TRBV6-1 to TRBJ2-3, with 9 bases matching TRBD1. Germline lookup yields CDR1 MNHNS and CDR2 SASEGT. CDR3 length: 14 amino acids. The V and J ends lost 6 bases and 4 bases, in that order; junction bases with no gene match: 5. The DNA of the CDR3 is TGTGCCAGCAGCCGGGACAGGGACCCAGATACGCAGTATTTT. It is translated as CASSRDRDPDTQYF.

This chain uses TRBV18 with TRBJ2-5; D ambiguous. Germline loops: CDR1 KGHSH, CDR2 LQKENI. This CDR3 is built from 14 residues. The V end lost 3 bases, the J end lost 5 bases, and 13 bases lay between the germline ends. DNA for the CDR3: TGTGCCAGCTCACCTTTGGCGGTGTGGGAGACCCAGTACTTC. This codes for CASSPLAVWETQYF. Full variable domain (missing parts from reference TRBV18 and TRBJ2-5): NAGVMQNPRHLVRRRGQEARLRCSPMKGHSHVYWYRQLPEEGLKFMVYLQKENIIDESGMPKERFSAEFPKEGPSILRIQQVVRGDSAAYFCASSPLAVWETQYFGPGTRLLVL.

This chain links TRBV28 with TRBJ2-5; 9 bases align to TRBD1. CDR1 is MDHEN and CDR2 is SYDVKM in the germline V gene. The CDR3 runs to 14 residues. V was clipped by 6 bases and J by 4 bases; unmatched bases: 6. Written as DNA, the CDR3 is TGTGCCAGCAGCCGAGGGGACAGGGCAGAGACCCAGTACTTC. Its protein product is CASSRGDRAETQYF.

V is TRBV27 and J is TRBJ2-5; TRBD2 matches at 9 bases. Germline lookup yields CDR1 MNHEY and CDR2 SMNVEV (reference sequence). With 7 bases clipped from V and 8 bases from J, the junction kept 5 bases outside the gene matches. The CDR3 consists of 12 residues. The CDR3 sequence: CASTSGGTTQYF. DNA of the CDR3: TGTGCCAGCACCAGCGGGGGGACCACCCAGTACTTC.

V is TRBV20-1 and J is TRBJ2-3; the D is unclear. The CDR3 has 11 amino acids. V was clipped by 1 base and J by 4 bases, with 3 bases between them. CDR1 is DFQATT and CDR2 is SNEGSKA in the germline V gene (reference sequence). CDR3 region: CSARAADTQYF. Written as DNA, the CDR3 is TGCAGTGCTAGAGCCGCAGATACGCAGTATTTT.

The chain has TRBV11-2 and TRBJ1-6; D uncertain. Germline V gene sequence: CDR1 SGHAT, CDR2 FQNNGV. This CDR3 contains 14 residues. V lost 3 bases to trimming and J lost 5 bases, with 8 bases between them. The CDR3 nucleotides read TGTGCCAGCAGCTTGATGGTAGATAATTCACCCCTCCACTTT. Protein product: CASSLMVDNSPLHF.

CDR3 in amino acids: CASSTPLAPSYEQYF. CDR3 nucleotides: TGTGCCAGCAGTACCCCCCTGGCACCTTCCTACGAGCAGTACTTC. V and J are TRBV6-6 and TRBJ2-7; D not resolved. This CDR3 comprises 15 residues. Germline V lookup: CDR1 MNHNY, CDR2 SVGAGI (reference sequence). V was trimmed by 5 bases and J by 1 base, leaving 15 bases between them.

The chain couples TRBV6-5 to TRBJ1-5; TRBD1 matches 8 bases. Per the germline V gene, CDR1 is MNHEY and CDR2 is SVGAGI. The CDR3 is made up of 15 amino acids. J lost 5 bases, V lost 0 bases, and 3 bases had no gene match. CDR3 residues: CASSYSTGADQPQHF. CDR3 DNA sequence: TGTGCCAGCAGTTACTCGACAGGGGCGGATCAGCCCCAGCATTTT.

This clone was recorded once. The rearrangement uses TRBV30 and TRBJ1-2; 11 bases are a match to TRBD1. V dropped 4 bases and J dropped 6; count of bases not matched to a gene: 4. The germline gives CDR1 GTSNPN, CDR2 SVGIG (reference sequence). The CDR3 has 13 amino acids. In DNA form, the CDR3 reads TGTGCCTGGACGGAGGACAGGGGGCATGGCTACACCTTC. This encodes CAWTEDRGHGYTF.

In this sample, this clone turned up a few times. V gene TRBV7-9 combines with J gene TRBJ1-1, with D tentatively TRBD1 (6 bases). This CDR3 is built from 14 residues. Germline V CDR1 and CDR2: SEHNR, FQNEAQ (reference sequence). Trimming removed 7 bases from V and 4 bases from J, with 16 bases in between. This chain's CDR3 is CASMQKGGGTEAFF. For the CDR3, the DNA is TGTGCCAGCATGCAGAAAGGGGGGGGCACTGAAGCTTTCTTT.

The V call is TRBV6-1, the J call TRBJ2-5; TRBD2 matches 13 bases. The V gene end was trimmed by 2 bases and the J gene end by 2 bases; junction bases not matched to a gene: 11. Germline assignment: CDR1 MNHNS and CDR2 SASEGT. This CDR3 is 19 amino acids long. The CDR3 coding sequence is TGTGCCAGCAGTGAAAGGTCCGGGACTAGCGGGATGAAGCAAGAGACCCAGTACTTC. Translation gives CASSERSGTSGMKQETQYF.

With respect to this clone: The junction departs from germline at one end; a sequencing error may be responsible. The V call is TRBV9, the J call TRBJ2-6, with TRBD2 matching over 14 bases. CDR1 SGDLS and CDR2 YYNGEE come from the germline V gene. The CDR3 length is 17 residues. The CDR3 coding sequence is TGTGCCAGCAGCGCAACCGCGGGACTAGCGGGGGTCAACGTCCTGACTTTC. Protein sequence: CASSATAGLAGVNVLTF.

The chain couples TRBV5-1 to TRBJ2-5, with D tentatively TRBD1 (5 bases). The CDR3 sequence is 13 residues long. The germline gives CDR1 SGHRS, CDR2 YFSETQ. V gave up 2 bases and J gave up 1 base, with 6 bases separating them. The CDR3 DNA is TGCGCCAGCAGCTTCAGGGCCCAAGAGACCCAGTACTTC. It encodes CASSFRAQETQYF.

CDR3: CASKRRGQGSTLVETQYF. The CDR3 DNA reads TGTGCCAGCAAACGCAGGGGACAGGGAAGCACTTTGGTGGAGACCCAGTACTTC. V gene TRBV9 combines with J gene TRBJ2-5, with 9 bases that match TRBD1. The length of the CDR3 is 18 residues. Trimming cost V 6 bases and J 5 bases; bases outside gene matches: 20. Germline CDR1 and CDR2: SGDLS and YYNGEE.

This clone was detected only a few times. The CDR3: CASSIRQGSNTEAFF. As DNA, the CDR3 is TGTGCCAGCAGCATTAGACAGGGCTCGAACACTGAAGCTTTCTTT. This sequence joins TRBV7-9 and TRBJ1-1; 7 nucleotides align to TRBD1. This CDR3 spans 15 amino acids. Germline V lookup: CDR1 SEHNR, CDR2 FQNEAQ (reference sequence). The V gene end was trimmed by 5 bases and the J gene end by 1 base; junction bases not matched to a gene: 7.

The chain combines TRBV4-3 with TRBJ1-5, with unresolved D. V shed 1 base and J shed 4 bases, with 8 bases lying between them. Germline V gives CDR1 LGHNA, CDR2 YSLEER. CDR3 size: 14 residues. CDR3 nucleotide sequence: TGCGCCAGCAGCCAAGGAGCGGGAAATCAGCCCCAGCATTTT. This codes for CASSQGAGNQPQHF.

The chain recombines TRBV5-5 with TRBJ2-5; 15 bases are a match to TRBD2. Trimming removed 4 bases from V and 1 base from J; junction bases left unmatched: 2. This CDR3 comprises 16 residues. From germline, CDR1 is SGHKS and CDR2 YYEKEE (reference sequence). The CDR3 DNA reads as TGTGCCAGCAGCATGGGACTAGCGGGGGGCCAAGAGACCCAGTACTTC. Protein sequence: CASSMGLAGGQETQYF. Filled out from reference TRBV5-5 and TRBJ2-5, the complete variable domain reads DAGVTQSPTHLIKTRGQQVTLRCSPISGHKSVSWYQQVLGQGPQFIFQYYEKEERGRGNFPDRFSARQFPNYSSELNVNALLLGDSALYLCASSMGLAGGQETQYFGPGTRLLVL.

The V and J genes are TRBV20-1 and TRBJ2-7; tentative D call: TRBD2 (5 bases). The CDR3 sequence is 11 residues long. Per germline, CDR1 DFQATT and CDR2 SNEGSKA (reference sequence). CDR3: CSAAGTYEQYF. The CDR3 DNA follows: TGCAGCGCAGCCGGGACCTACGAGCAGTACTTC.

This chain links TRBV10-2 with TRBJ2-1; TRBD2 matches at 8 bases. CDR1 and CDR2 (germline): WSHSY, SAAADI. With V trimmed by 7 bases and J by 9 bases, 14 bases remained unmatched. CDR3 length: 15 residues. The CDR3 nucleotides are TGCGCCAGCACCGGAATTCAAGCGGGAGCGAGTGAGCAGTTCTTC. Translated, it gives CASTGIQAGASEQFF.

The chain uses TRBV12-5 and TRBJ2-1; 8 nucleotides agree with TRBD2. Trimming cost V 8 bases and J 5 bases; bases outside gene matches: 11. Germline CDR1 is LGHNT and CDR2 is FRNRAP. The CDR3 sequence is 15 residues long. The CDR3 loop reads CASQTGGALNNEQFF. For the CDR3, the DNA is TGTGCTAGTCAAACCGGGGGGGCCCTTAACAATGAGCAGTTCTTC.

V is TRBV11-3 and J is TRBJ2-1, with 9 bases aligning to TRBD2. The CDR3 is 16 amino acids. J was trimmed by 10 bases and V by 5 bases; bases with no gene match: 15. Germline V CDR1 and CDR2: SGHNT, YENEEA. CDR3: CASSQRDSGSGREQFF. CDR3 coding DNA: TGTGCCAGCAGCCAACGGGACAGTGGTAGCGGGAGAGAGCAGTTCTTC. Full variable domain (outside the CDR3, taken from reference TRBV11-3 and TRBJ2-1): EAGVVQSPRYKIIEKKQPVAFWCNPISGHNTLYWYLQNLGQGPELLIRYENEEAVDDSQLPKDRFSAERLKGVDSTLKIQPAELGDSAVYLCASSQRDSGSGREQFFGPGTRLTVL.

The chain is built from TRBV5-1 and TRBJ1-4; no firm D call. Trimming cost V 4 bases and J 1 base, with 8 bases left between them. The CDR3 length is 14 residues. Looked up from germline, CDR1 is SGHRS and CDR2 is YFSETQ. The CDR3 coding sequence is TGCGCCAGCAGCGAGGAAGGAACTAATGAAAAACTGTTTTTT. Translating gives CASSEEGTNEKLFF.

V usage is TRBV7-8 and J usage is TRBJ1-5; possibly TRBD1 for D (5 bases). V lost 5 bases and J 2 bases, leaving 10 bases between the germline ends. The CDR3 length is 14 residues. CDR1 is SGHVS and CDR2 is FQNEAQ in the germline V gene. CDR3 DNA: TGTGCCAGCAGCCCGGGGGGGGGCAATCAGCCCCAGCATTTT. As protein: CASSPGGGNQPQHF.

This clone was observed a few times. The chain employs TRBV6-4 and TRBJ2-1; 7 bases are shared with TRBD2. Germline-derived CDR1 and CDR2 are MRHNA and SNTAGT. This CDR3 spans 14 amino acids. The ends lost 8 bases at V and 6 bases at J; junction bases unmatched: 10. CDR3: CASAPLAQGNEQFF. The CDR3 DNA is TGTGCCAGCGCTCCACTAGCGCAGGGCAATGAGCAGTTCTTC.